This is a list of T cell receptor beta chains from one sample in a study of blood T cell repertoires in COVID-19. Sequencing used immunoSEQ multiplex PCR; TCRdb keeps in-frame clones, though not all of them. The sample includes around 220,000 clones, around 88% of them seen just once. Specimen: peripheral blood. The receptor source for this set is a man between 18 and 29 years old with active or convalescent COVID-19. Both conserved end residues are part of each CDR3. Fields, in order: V gene, J gene, D gene, clone size, CDR3 DNA, CDR3 protein. The D gene is left open where the match is weak. A clone size is listed for some rows: how often the clone was seen (once, few, many), or a class if it is expanded.

V gene: TRBV19; J gene: TRBJ2-5; D gene: NA; clone size: NA; CDR3 DNA: TGTGCCAGTAGTGCCACAGGGTTCGGAGAGACCCAGTACTTC; CDR3 protein: CASSATGFGETQYF
V gene: TRBV11-2; J gene: TRBJ2-7; D gene: NA; clone size: NA; CDR3 DNA: TGTGCCAGCAGCTTAGTGGTAGCGGCCCCTGCCTACGAGCAGTACTTC; CDR3 protein: CASSLVVAAPAYEQYF
V gene: TRBV30; J gene: TRBJ2-1; D gene: NA; clone size: NA; CDR3 DNA: TGTGCCTGGGCCCGGTCAGGGTTCAATGAGCAGTTCTTC; CDR3 protein: CAWARSGFNEQFF
V gene: TRBV11-2; J gene: TRBJ2-7; D gene: NA; clone size: NA; CDR3 DNA: TGTGCCAGCAGCTTAGGTACCGGGATTGTTTACGAGCAGTACTTC; CDR3 protein: CASSLGTGIVYEQYF
V gene: TRBV5-4; J gene: TRBJ2-1; D gene: TRBD2; clone size: once; CDR3 DNA: TGTGCCAGCAGCAAATCAGCCGGGACTAGCGCGAACGACGGTGGGTTCTTC; CDR3 protein: CASSKSAGTSANDGGFF
V gene: TRBV6-1; J gene: TRBJ2-7; D gene: TRBD1; clone size: NA; CDR3 DNA: TGTGCCAGCAGTGTACGACAGGGGGGGCTCTACTACGAGCAGTACTTC; CDR3 protein: CASSVRQGGLYYEQYF
V gene: TRBV5-4; J gene: TRBJ2-3; D gene: NA; clone size: few; CDR3 DNA: TGTGCCAGCAGCTTGTTCTTAGATACGCAGTATTTT; CDR3 protein: CASSLFLDTQYF
V gene: TRBV30; J gene: TRBJ1-6; D gene: NA; clone size: once; CDR3 DNA: TGTGCCTGGAGTACGGGGGGCTTGGGTAATTCACCCCTCCACTTT; CDR3 protein: CAWSTGGLGNSPLHF
V gene: TRBV30; J gene: TRBJ2-3; D gene: NA; clone size: NA; CDR3 DNA: TGTGCCTGGAGTGGAACCCATACACCAGATACGCAGTATTTT; CDR3 protein: CAWSGTHTPDTQYF
V gene: TRBV4-3; J gene: TRBJ2-3; D gene: TRBD2; clone size: NA; CDR3 DNA: TGCGCCAGCAGCCAGGGCGGGAGGCGGGCAGATACGCAGTATTTT; CDR3 protein: CASSQGGRRADTQYF
V gene: TRBV12-3/TRBV12-4; J gene: TRBJ1-2; D gene: TRBD1; clone size: NA; CDR3 DNA: TGTGCCAGCAGTTCAACAGGGGTGGGTGGCTACACCTTC; CDR3 protein: CASSSTGVGGYTF
V gene: TRBV7-9; J gene: TRBJ1-1; D gene: TRBD1; clone size: NA; CDR3 DNA: TGTGCCAGCAGCTTCGGGACAGGGACTGAAGCTTTCTTT; CDR3 protein: CASSFGTGTEAFF
V gene: TRBV6-5; J gene: TRBJ1-5; D gene: NA; clone size: NA; CDR3 DNA: TGTGCCAGCAGTTACTCTCGACAGCAGCCCCAGCATTTT; CDR3 protein: CASSYSRQQPQHF
V gene: TRBV7-9; J gene: TRBJ1-4; D gene: TRBD1; clone size: NA; CDR3 DNA: TGTGCCAGCAGCGCCTCCGGGACAGGGGGTGAAAAACTGTTTTTT; CDR3 protein: CASSASGTGGEKLFF
V gene: TRBV29-1; J gene: TRBJ2-1; D gene: NA; clone size: NA; CDR3 DNA: TGCAGCGTTGAGGAGGAGACGACCTACAATGAGCAGTTCTTC; CDR3 protein: CSVEEETTYNEQFF